Listed below are T cell receptor beta chains from one sample, sequenced in a study of control samples from healthy donors and cancer patients. Data came from immunoSEQ multiplex PCR; TCRdb stores just in-frame clones and leaves some out. Found here are tens of thousands of clones, about 90% of them singletons; the top ten hold more than 3%. The sequencing input was blood. These receptors were collected from a woman in her forties or fifties in good health. The conserved cysteine and the conserved F or W are not part of the CDR3 here.

v_gene	j_gene	CDR3aa
TRBV27	TRBJ2-2	ASSFPTGELF
TRBV6-1	TRBJ1-2	ASSEQGWDGYT
TRBV6-5	TRBJ2-7	ASRRTGEGQY
TRBV28	TRBJ2-5	ASSGGVWGWKTQY
TRBV20-1	TRBJ2-7	SARESYEQY
TRBV5-5	TRBJ1-1	ASSGGTGGYTEAF
TRBV6-6	TRBJ2-7	ASKDRAGYEQY
TRBV14	TRBJ2-1	ASSQSGGSYNEQF
TRBV6-5	TRBJ1-1	ASRAAMNTEAF
TRBV6-5	TRBJ1-2	ASSSQGSYGYT
TRBV30	TRBJ1-5	AWSRENNQPQH
TRBV28	TRBJ2-7	ASRGTAVSYEQY
TRBV6-4	TRBJ2-1	ASSETAGPWHEQF
TRBV10-2	TRBJ2-7	ASSFRLGAYEQY
TRBV19	TRBJ1-5	ASRFGAADLQPQH
TRBV6-5	TRBJ1-1	ASSPLQGKGAGF
TRBV29-1	TRBJ2-7	SVGDSVSSYEQY
TRBV7-2	TRBJ2-1	ASSFSGTKVQNEQF
TRBV9	TRBJ2-3	ASSVGGTDTQY
TRBV27	TRBJ2-5	ASSAGTGRETQY
TRBV7-9	TRBJ1-2	ASSGDGTGGRVYT
TRBV7-8	TRBJ1-5	ASSSGTGSNQPQH